This is a list of T cell receptor beta chains from one sample in a study of T cells after yellow fever vaccination. TCRdb reprocessed the 5' RACE reads with MiXCR, giving one entry per CDR3 protein. The sample carries 35,000 to 55,000 distinct CDR3 sequences, 5% to 8% recorded once. The sequenced sample was PBMCs, either bulk or a sorted T-cell subset (CD4+, CD8+, memory, or dextramer-sorted; not recorded which), obtained 45 days after the yellow fever booster vaccination. These TCRs come from a man between 25 and 39 years old who received the YFV17D yellow fever vaccine. Each CDR3 is given with its conserved first and last residue. Each record gives: V gene, D gene, J gene, clone size, CDR3 protein, CDR3 DNA. The D gene is left open where the match is weak. Part of the rows lack a size; the others show once, few, many or a class for expanded clones.

v_call: TRBV7-2; d_call: NA; j_call: TRBJ2-3; clone_size: many; cdr3_aa: CASSLGPMTDTQYF; cdr3_nt: TGTGCCAGCAGCTTAGGCCCTATGACAGATACGCAGTATTTT
v_call: TRBV20-1; d_call: TRBD2; j_call: TRBJ2-7; clone_size: few; cdr3_aa: CSARMGSGRYEQYF; cdr3_nt: TGCAGTGCCCGCATGGGTAGCGGGAGATACGAGCAGTACTTC
v_call: TRBV11-1; d_call: NA; j_call: TRBJ2-1; clone_size: many; cdr3_aa: CASSFRLAGEQFF; cdr3_nt: TGTGCCAGCAGCTTTCGGCTAGCCGGGGAGCAGTTCTTC
v_call: TRBV20-1; d_call: TRBD2; j_call: TRBJ2-1; clone_size: many; cdr3_aa: CSAAPSGSYNEQFF; cdr3_nt: TGCAGTGCAGCCCCTAGCGGCTCCTACAATGAGCAGTTCTTC
v_call: TRBV19; d_call: NA; j_call: TRBJ2-1; clone_size: many; cdr3_aa: CASSESFHSYNEQFF; cdr3_nt: TGTGCCAGTAGTGAATCCTTCCACTCCTACAATGAGCAGTTCTTC
v_call: TRBV25-1; d_call: TRBD2; j_call: TRBJ2-5; clone_size: NA; cdr3_aa: CASSAAGTSSQETQYF; cdr3_nt: TGTGCCAGCAGTGCCGCCGGGACTAGCTCCCAAGAGACCCAGTACTTC
v_call: TRBV7-6; d_call: NA; j_call: TRBJ2-1; clone_size: NA; cdr3_aa: CASSLVQGGNNEQFF; cdr3_nt: TGTGCCAGCAGCTTAGTACAGGGTGGAAATAATGAGCAGTTCTTC
v_call: TRBV20-1; d_call: TRBD2; j_call: TRBJ2-5; clone_size: many; cdr3_aa: CSAPIVRLAGPQAQYF; cdr3_nt: TGCAGTGCTCCCATAGTCCGACTAGCGGGTCCCCAGGCCCAGTACTTC
v_call: TRBV19; d_call: TRBD1; j_call: TRBJ2-5; clone_size: many; cdr3_aa: CASTADRGLGSQYF; cdr3_nt: TGTGCCAGTACTGCGGACAGGGGGCTTGGGTCCCAGTACTTC
v_call: TRBV6-2/TRBV6-3; d_call: TRBD2; j_call: TRBJ2-7; clone_size: NA; cdr3_aa: CASSTRTSGLYEQYF; cdr3_nt: TGTGCCAGCAGTACCCGGACTAGCGGCTTATACGAGCAGTACTTC
v_call: TRBV7-2; d_call: NA; j_call: TRBJ2-7; clone_size: medium-sized; cdr3_aa: CASSLGQDRSYEQYF; cdr3_nt: TGTGCCAGCAGCTTAGGCCAAGACAGATCCTACGAGCAGTACTTC
v_call: TRBV20-1; d_call: TRBD2; j_call: TRBJ2-7; clone_size: many; cdr3_aa: CSASGGGAGALGSYEQYF; cdr3_nt: TGCAGTGCTAGTGGGGGGGGAGCGGGAGCCTTAGGCTCCTACGAGCAGTACTTC
v_call: TRBV6-1; d_call: TRBD2; j_call: TRBJ2-7; clone_size: few; cdr3_aa: CASRRLAGKWYEQYF; cdr3_nt: TGTGCCAGCAGACGACTAGCGGGAAAGTGGTACGAGCAGTACTTC
v_call: TRBV7-8; d_call: NA; j_call: TRBJ2-1; clone_size: many; cdr3_aa: CASSLRADGVLNEQFF; cdr3_nt: TGTGCCAGCAGCTTACGGGCGGATGGGGTACTAAATGAGCAGTTCTTC
v_call: TRBV30; d_call: TRBD2; j_call: TRBJ2-1; clone_size: few; cdr3_aa: CAWDGSRGVQFF; cdr3_nt: TGTGCCTGGGATGGGAGTCGGGGGGTGCAGTTCTTC
v_call: TRBV7-8; d_call: NA; j_call: TRBJ1-3; clone_size: few; cdr3_aa: CASSLGPGNTIYF; cdr3_nt: TGTGCCAGCAGCTTGGGTCCTGGAAACACCATATATTTT
v_call: TRBV19; d_call: NA; j_call: TRBJ2-3; clone_size: NA; cdr3_aa: CASSLLSDTQYF; cdr3_nt: TGTGCCAGTAGTTTGCTGTCAGATACGCAGTATTTT
v_call: TRBV6-5; d_call: NA; j_call: TRBJ2-3; clone_size: medium-sized; cdr3_aa: CASSPHLVGTSTDTQYF; cdr3_nt: TGTGCCAGCAGTCCCCATTTGGTGGGGACTAGCACAGATACGCAGTATTTT
v_call: TRBV24-1; d_call: NA; j_call: TRBJ2-1; clone_size: many; cdr3_aa: CATSDPAGDSPVDEQFF; cdr3_nt: TGTGCCACCAGTGATCCTGCAGGGGACTCCCCCGTCGATGAGCAGTTCTTC
v_call: TRBV3-1; d_call: NA; j_call: TRBJ2-4; clone_size: many; cdr3_aa: CASSPDAKNIQYF; cdr3_nt: TGTGCCAGCAGCCCCGATGCCAAAAACATTCAGTACTTC
v_call: TRBV6-1; d_call: NA; j_call: TRBJ2-7; clone_size: few; cdr3_aa: CASSGPPLYEQYF; cdr3_nt: TGTGCCAGCTCTGGTCCCCCACTCTACGAGCAGTACTTC
v_call: TRBV12-3/TRBV12-4; d_call: NA; j_call: TRBJ1-4; clone_size: NA; cdr3_aa: CASSDNSYVGEKLFF; cdr3_nt: TGTGCCAGCAGTGACAACAGTTACGTAGGTGAAAAACTGTTTTTT
v_call: TRBV24-1; d_call: NA; j_call: TRBJ2-7; clone_size: many; cdr3_aa: CATSDKVTGLQYF; cdr3_nt: TGTGCCACCAGTGATAAAGTGACAGGTCTGCAGTACTTC
v_call: TRBV6-5; d_call: NA; j_call: TRBJ2-7; clone_size: many; cdr3_aa: CASSYSQGTYEQYF; cdr3_nt: TGTGCCAGCAGTTACTCCCAGGGTACCTACGAGCAGTACTTC
v_call: TRBV3-1; d_call: NA; j_call: TRBJ1-1; clone_size: many; cdr3_aa: CASTPGENTEAFF; cdr3_nt: TGTGCCAGCACCCCGGGGGAGAACACTGAAGCTTTCTTT
v_call: TRBV4-3; d_call: TRBD2; j_call: TRBJ2-2; clone_size: many; cdr3_aa: CASSALAANTGELFF; cdr3_nt: TGCGCCAGCAGCGCTCTAGCGGCGAACACCGGGGAGCTGTTTTTT
v_call: TRBV7-2; d_call: TRBD2; j_call: TRBJ2-5; clone_size: many; cdr3_aa: CASSSRLAGETQYF; cdr3_nt: TGTGCCAGCAGCTCTAGACTAGCGGGGGAGACCCAGTACTTC
v_call: TRBV6-2/TRBV6-3; d_call: NA; j_call: TRBJ2-3; clone_size: NA; cdr3_aa: CASSYRVDTQYF; cdr3_nt: TGTGCCAGCAGCTATAGAGTAGATACGCAGTATTTT
v_call: TRBV7-6; d_call: NA; j_call: TRBJ1-5; clone_size: NA; cdr3_aa: CASSLQNQPQHF; cdr3_nt: TGTGCCAGCAGCCTACAAAATCAGCCCCAGCATTTT
v_call: TRBV27; d_call: NA; j_call: TRBJ1-2; clone_size: NA; cdr3_aa: CASKRTTDNGYTF; cdr3_nt: TGTGCCAGCAAACGGACCACTGATAATGGCTACACCTTC
v_call: TRBV6-5; d_call: NA; j_call: TRBJ1-6; clone_size: many; cdr3_aa: CASSYLLQGEPPLHF; cdr3_nt: TGTGCCAGCAGTTACTTATTACAAGGCGAGCCACCCCTCCACTTT
v_call: TRBV7-7; d_call: NA; j_call: TRBJ2-1; clone_size: few; cdr3_aa: CASSLLGGQDEQFF; cdr3_nt: TGTGCTAGCAGCTTACTGGGGGGCCAGGATGAGCAGTTCTTC
v_call: TRBV3-1; d_call: TRBD1; j_call: TRBJ1-6; clone_size: NA; cdr3_aa: CASSQYNQGATNSPLHF; cdr3_nt: TGTGCCAGCAGCCAGTACAATCAGGGGGCTACTAATTCACCCCTCCACTTT
v_call: TRBV29-1; d_call: NA; j_call: TRBJ1-5; clone_size: many; cdr3_aa: CSVSENSNQPQHF; cdr3_nt: TGCAGCGTTTCCGAGAATAGCAATCAGCCCCAGCATTTT
v_call: TRBV11-2; d_call: TRBD2; j_call: TRBJ2-1; clone_size: many; cdr3_aa: CASSFAGTSVFF; cdr3_nt: TGTGCCAGCAGCTTCGCCGGGACTAGTGTGTTCTTC
v_call: TRBV28; d_call: TRBD2; j_call: TRBJ2-3; clone_size: many; cdr3_aa: CASSLPAGGGATQYF; cdr3_nt: TGTGCCAGCAGTTTACCAGCGGGAGGGGGCGCTACGCAGTATTTT
v_call: TRBV7-2; d_call: TRBD2; j_call: TRBJ2-7; clone_size: NA; cdr3_aa: CASSQGLAGYYEQYF; cdr3_nt: TGTGCCAGCAGCCAGGGACTAGCGGGATATTACGAGCAGTACTTC
v_call: TRBV7-9; d_call: TRBD1; j_call: TRBJ2-3; clone_size: few; cdr3_aa: CASSFGQAWDTQYF; cdr3_nt: TGTGCCAGCAGCTTCGGACAGGCATGGGATACGCAGTATTTT
v_call: TRBV19; d_call: NA; j_call: TRBJ2-1; clone_size: few; cdr3_aa: CASRRQGYDEQFF; cdr3_nt: TGTGCCAGTCGAAGGCAGGGTTACGATGAGCAGTTCTTC
v_call: TRBV28; d_call: TRBD2; j_call: TRBJ2-1; clone_size: many; cdr3_aa: CATTVGTSMSNAQFF; cdr3_nt: TGTGCCACCACAGTGGGGACTAGCATGAGTAATGCGCAGTTCTTC
v_call: TRBV12-3/TRBV12-4; d_call: TRBD2; j_call: TRBJ2-2; clone_size: few; cdr3_aa: CASSSRLAGSTGELFF; cdr3_nt: TGTGCCAGCAGTTCCCGACTAGCGGGAAGTACCGGGGAGCTGTTTTTT